The entry below describes one TCR beta chain. TCRdb independently ran MiXCR on the PCR reads; one entry per CDR3 protein. This sample has about half a million distinct CDR3 sequences, with about a fifth found just once. This entry belongs to a study of molecular identifiers for immune sequencing clone quantification. Germline V gene sequence: CDR1 KGHDR, CDR2 SFDVKD. The V end was cut by 4 bases, the J end by 1 base, with 20 bases between. The CDR3 sequence is 18 residues long. This sequence was found in a human donor in good health. Some libraries in this study had Jurkat cell RNA spiked in. Sequencing was performed on naive CD8+ T cells from blood, with Jurkat cell RNA spiked in. Sample subset: FACS-sorted CD8+CD4-CCR7+CD45RA+ naive T cells. The gene calls are TRBV24-1 and TRBJ2-3; TRBD2 is a possible D gene (5 bases). CDR3 sequence: CATSDAGGLTFRTDTQYF. The DNA for the CDR3 is TGTGCCACCAGTGACGCGGGCGGACTTACTTTCCGCACAGATACGCAGTATTTT.